Detailed here is one T cell receptor (beta chain). The antigen remains unidentified. The PCR made use of 60 Vbeta and 13 Jbeta primers. Assay: immunoSEQ multiplex PCR; the TCRdb copy retains only in-frame clones and omits some. The top ten hold 2% to 2.5% of the sample, which has around 99,000 clones, more than 65% seen once. The data derive from a study of cytomegalovirus exposure and HLA in healthy donors. General observations from the study: Most TCR sequences showed up rarely, but some public TCRs showed up in many donors. Later, an analysis showed that TCR beta chains associated with HLA were more clonally expanded than others that were equally common. When analyzed later, a missense DCLRE1C variant was found to be linked to TCR beta V- and J-gene trimming. Cytomegalovirus-associated TCR beta chains were listed, numbering around 150.

The specimen was PBMCs. This TCR derives from a man aged 30 to 45 in good health and CMV-seronegative.

In nucleotides, the CDR3 is TGTGCCAGCAGTTCCCAGGGGACTGAAGCTTTCTTT. The encoded protein is CASSSQGTEAFF. The rearrangement uses TRBV2 and TRBJ1-1, with a weak D call TRBD1 (6 bases). The CDR3 contains 12 residues. Trimming took 5 bases from V and 5 from J, leaving 9 bases between them. Germline V CDR1 and CDR2: SNHLY, FYNNEI.